These 25 T cell receptor beta chains were sequenced from one sample in a study of T cell responses to AZD1222 COVID-19 vaccine. The protocol was immunoSEQ multiplex PCR, while the TCRdb copy is restricted to in-frame clones and leaves out a portion. The data contain more than 95,000 clones, approximately 90% of them singletons. This specimen was peripheral blood, taken on day 0 of AZD1222 vaccination. Receptors originate from an adult in good health.

The chain couples TRBV30 to TRBJ1-2; possibly TRBD1 for D (6 bases). V was trimmed by 0 bases and J by 6 bases, leaving 14 bases between them. Per the germline V gene, CDR1 is GTSNPN and CDR2 is SVGIG (reference sequence). The CDR3 runs to 14 residues. Here the CDR3 reads CAWSVRGAKNGYTF. As DNA, the CDR3 is TGTGCCTGGAGTGTACGGGGGGCGAAGAATGGCTACACCTTC.

The chain uses TRBV3-1 (or the pseudogene TRBV3-2) and TRBJ2-5; D unclear. The CDR3 length is 18 residues. The germline V and J ends were trimmed by 0 bases and 3 bases, with 20 bases remaining between them. The germline gives CDR1 LGHDT, CDR2 YNNKEL (reference sequence). CDR3 coding DNA: TGTGCCAGCAGCCAAGATCGGTGGACGGGCAGGCTAAAAGAGACCCAGTACTTC. It is translated as CASSQDRWTGRLKETQYF.

The V and J genes are TRBV27 and TRBJ2-7; D remains ambiguous. Trimming stripped 6 bases from V and 2 bases from J, with 5 bases between. This CDR3 comprises 11 residues. CDR1 is MNHEY and CDR2 is SMNVEV in the germline V gene (reference sequence). The CDR3 coding sequence is TGTGCCAGCAGCACCCCCTACGAGCAGTACTTC. It encodes CASSTPYEQYF.

The rearrangement links TRBV4-1 to TRBJ2-7; 8 bases are shared with TRBD1. There are 15 residues in the CDR3. The V gene's germline CDR1 is MGHRA and CDR2 YSYEKL. J gave up 7 bases and V 3 bases, and 11 bases lay outside the gene matches. The DNA of the CDR3 is TGCGCCAGCAGCCAGGACCCGGGACAGGTTATTGAGCAGTACTTC. Translated, it gives CASSQDPGQVIEQYF.

The rearrangement joins TRBV4-3 to TRBJ2-3, with TRBD1 matching 7 bases. Germline values: CDR1 LGHNA, CDR2 YSLEER. The CDR3 consists of 16 residues. V lost 4 bases and J lost 4; bases outside the gene matches: 11. CDR3 in DNA: TGCGCCAGCAGCCGAACGACACAGGGGAACGCAGATACGCAGTATTTT. Protein sequence: CASSRTTQGNADTQYF.

This rearrangement joins TRBV7-2 to TRBJ1-2, with D hard to call. The V end was cut by 1 base, the J end by 3 bases, with 9 bases between. This CDR3 comprises 14 residues. Germline CDR1 reads SGHTA; CDR2 reads FQGNSA. The CDR3 bases are TGTGCCAGCAGCTTAGAGTGGCAGGACTATGGCTACACCTTC. Translation gives CASSLEWQDYGYTF.

The CDR3 DNA reads as TGTGCCAGCAGCCCTGGACTAGCGGGAGCCCCGGGAAACATTCAGTACTTC. Residues: CASSPGLAGAPGNIQYF. This chain connects TRBV5-4 to TRBJ2-4; TRBD2 aligns across 13 bases. CDR3 length: 17 residues. Losses at the gene ends were 4 bases for V and 6 bases for J; bases not matched to a gene: 10. Per germline, CDR1 SGHNT and CDR2 YYREEE (reference sequence).

The CDR3 loop reads CAWSRRGSGNTIYF. The CDR3 coding sequence is TGTGCCTGGAGTCGAAGGGGCTCTGGAAACACCATATATTTT. The rearrangement uses TRBV30 and TRBJ1-3; D is perhaps TRBD1 (5 bases). Trimming took 2 bases from V and 0 from J, leaving 8 bases between them. CDR1 and CDR2 (germline): GTSNPN, SVGIG (reference sequence). The CDR3 extends over 14 amino acids.

CDR3 loop: CASGQHTGELFF. The DNA for the CDR3 is TGTGCCAGCGGACAGCACACCGGGGAGCTGTTTTTT. J is TRBJ2-2 and V is TRBV7-3; a possible D gene is TRBD1 (6 bases). The CDR3 spans 12 residues. Germline CDR1 is SGHTA and CDR2 is FQGTGA. V lost 8 bases to trimming and J lost 3 bases, with 7 bases between them.

The V gene is TRBV7-8, the J gene TRBJ2-3; D uncertain. The germline V and J ends were trimmed by 3 bases and 5 bases, with 3 bases remaining between them. The germline V gene has CDR1 SGHVS and CDR2 FQNEAQ. This CDR3 spans 11 amino acids. This CDR3 is CASSFLDTQYF. CDR3 DNA: TGTGCCAGCAGCTTCCTAGATACGCAGTATTTT.

This clone occurred a few times. This chain uses TRBV4-1 with TRBJ1-5; TRBD1 agrees at 9 bases. The CDR3 has 19 amino acids. Per the germline V gene, CDR1 is MGHRA and CDR2 is YSYEKL. After removal of 4 bases from V and 6 bases from J, the junction contained 19 bases not matched to a gene. The CDR3 region is CASSPKPIFRTGAVQPQHF. Written as DNA, the CDR3 is TGCGCCAGCAGCCCCAAACCCATTTTTAGGACAGGGGCGGTTCAGCCCCAGCATTTT.

The rearrangement uses TRBV4-2 and TRBJ1-4; D is perhaps TRBD1 (6 bases). V was pared by 2 bases and J by 8 bases, with 27 bases between. Germline V gene sequence: CDR1 LGHNA, CDR2 YNFKEQ. The CDR3 length is 19 residues. The CDR3 sequence: CASSQRPQTGGAHGEKLFF. The CDR3 nucleotides are TGTGCCAGCAGCCAACGCCCCCAGACTGGGGGGGCGCATGGAGAAAAACTGTTTTTT.

The table lists this clone with a few counts. The chain is built from TRBV11-2 and TRBJ2-1, with 9 bases identical to TRBD1. The CDR3 is made up of 15 amino acids. V gave up 4 bases and J gave up 9 bases; unmatched junction bases: 10. Germline V gene data show CDR1 as SGHAT and CDR2 as FQNNGV. CDR3 bases: TGTGCCAGCAGCTCACAGGGGGCGATCTCTGGTGAGCAGTTCTTC. Amino acid sequence: CASSSQGAISGEQFF.

This chain joins TRBV11-2 and TRBJ2-1; 8 positions match TRBD2. Germline V CDR1 and CDR2: SGHAT, FQNNGV. This CDR3 is built from 15 residues. V lost 3 bases, J lost 6 bases, and 7 bases stayed unmatched. The CDR3 is CASSFGASGSNEQFF. The CDR3 DNA reads TGTGCCAGCAGCTTCGGGGCTAGCGGGTCCAATGAGCAGTTCTTC.

The chain couples TRBV28 to TRBJ1-2; no definite D call. V gave up 3 bases and J gave up 0 bases, with 5 bases separating them. CDR1 and CDR2 from the germline V gene are MDHEN and SYDVKM. The CDR3 loop spans 13 amino acids. CDR3 nucleotides: TGTGCCAGCAGTTTCAAGGCTAACTATGGCTACACCTTC. Amino acid sequence: CASSFKANYGYTF.

The rearrangement uses TRBV4-1 and TRBJ1-5; 7 bases line up with TRBD1. Trimming at V came to 6 bases and at J to 0 bases, leaving 5 bases not matched to a gene. This CDR3 has 15 amino acids. Germline values: CDR1 MGHRA, CDR2 YSYEKL. CDR3 sequence (DNA): TGCGCCAGCAGGGTGACAGGGATTAGCAATCAGCCCCAGCATTTT. Translation gives CASRVTGISNQPQHF.

As concerns this clone: Germline is not matched at one junction end, which may reflect a read error. CDR3 amino acids: CASRRLETSDEQYF. CDR3 sequence (DNA): TGTGCCAGCAGAAGACTAGAGACCTCCGACGAGCAGTACTTC. The chain couples TRBV6-5 to TRBJ2-7, with D perhaps TRBD2 (6 bases). The CDR3 spans 14 residues. Per the germline V gene, CDR1 is MNHEY and CDR2 is SVGAGI.

The chain employs TRBV7-9 and TRBJ1-6; D is perhaps TRBD1 (5 bases). The germline gives CDR1 SEHNR, CDR2 FQNEAQ (reference sequence). The CDR3 spans 15 residues. V lost 7 bases to trimming and J lost 4 bases, with 14 bases between them. The CDR3 coding sequence is TGTGCCAGCACCTCGACCGGGGCTTATAATTCACCCCTCCACTTT. Residues: CASTSTGAYNSPLHF.

The chain couples TRBV6-6 to TRBJ1-5; TRBD1 might be the D (5 bases). Trimming removed 10 bases at V and 4 bases at J, with 14 bases between. The CDR3 consists of 13 residues. Germline V gene lookup returns CDR1 MNHNY and CDR2 SVGAGI (reference sequence). CDR3 loop: CATESGTNQPQHF. The CDR3, as DNA: TGTGCCACCGAGTCCGGGACTAATCAGCCCCAGCATTTT.

This clone was observed once. The V gene is TRBV6-1, the J gene TRBJ1-4; D is possibly TRBD1 (5 bases). Germline loops: CDR1 MNHNS, CDR2 SASEGT. The CDR3 length is 14 residues. V shed 1 base and J shed 8 bases, with 11 bases lying between them. In DNA form, the CDR3 reads TGTGCCAGCAGTGAAGTTCGACGGGGGGAAAAACTGTTTTTT. It translates to CASSEVRRGEKLFF.

CDR3 in DNA: TGTGCCAGCAGCCAAGTAGGGACAGGGGTCTACTTC. This codes for CASSQVGTGVYF. V and J are TRBV14 and TRBJ2-4; 10 positions agree with TRBD1. This CDR3 region has 12 residues. J was trimmed by 16 bases and V by 1 base; bases with no gene match: 4. From germline, CDR1 is SGHDN and CDR2 FVKESK.

The chain uses TRBV5-4 and TRBJ2-2; 11 bases are shared with TRBD2. The ends lost 5 bases at V and 6 bases at J; junction bases unmatched: 6. The CDR3 is 15 amino acids. Germline-derived CDR1 and CDR2 are SGHNT and YYREEE (reference sequence). The CDR3 bases are TGTGCCAGCAGTCTAGCGGGGGGAGTGGCCGGGGAGCTGTTTTTT. It encodes CASSLAGGVAGELFF.

The chain is built from TRBV19 and TRBJ1-2, with 7 bases identical to TRBD1. Unmatched junction bases numbered 9, after V lost 5 bases and J lost 6 bases. This CDR3 is 14 amino acids long. CDR1 is LNHDA and CDR2 is SQIVND in the germline V gene (reference sequence). The CDR3 coding sequence is TGTGCCAGTAGTCCACCACAGGGGAACCATGGCTACACCTTC. This encodes CASSPPQGNHGYTF.

The chain couples TRBV29-1 to TRBJ2-3; D unclear. The germline gives CDR1 SQVTM, CDR2 ANQGSEA. The V gene lost 4 bases and the J gene lost 1 base, with 6 bases spanning the gap. The CDR3 is 12 residues long. The CDR3 loop is CSVVVRTDTQYF. In DNA form, the CDR3 reads TGCAGCGTTGTTGTCCGCACAGATACGCAGTATTTT.

The chain recombines TRBV6-5 with TRBJ1-4; the D is unclear. V shed 3 bases and J shed 0 bases, with 2 bases lying between them. Germline V gene lookup returns CDR1 MNHEY and CDR2 SVGAGI. There are 13 residues in the CDR3. The CDR3 reads CASSYSTNEKLFF. The DNA of the CDR3 is TGTGCCAGCAGTTATTCAACTAATGAAAAACTGTTTTTT.